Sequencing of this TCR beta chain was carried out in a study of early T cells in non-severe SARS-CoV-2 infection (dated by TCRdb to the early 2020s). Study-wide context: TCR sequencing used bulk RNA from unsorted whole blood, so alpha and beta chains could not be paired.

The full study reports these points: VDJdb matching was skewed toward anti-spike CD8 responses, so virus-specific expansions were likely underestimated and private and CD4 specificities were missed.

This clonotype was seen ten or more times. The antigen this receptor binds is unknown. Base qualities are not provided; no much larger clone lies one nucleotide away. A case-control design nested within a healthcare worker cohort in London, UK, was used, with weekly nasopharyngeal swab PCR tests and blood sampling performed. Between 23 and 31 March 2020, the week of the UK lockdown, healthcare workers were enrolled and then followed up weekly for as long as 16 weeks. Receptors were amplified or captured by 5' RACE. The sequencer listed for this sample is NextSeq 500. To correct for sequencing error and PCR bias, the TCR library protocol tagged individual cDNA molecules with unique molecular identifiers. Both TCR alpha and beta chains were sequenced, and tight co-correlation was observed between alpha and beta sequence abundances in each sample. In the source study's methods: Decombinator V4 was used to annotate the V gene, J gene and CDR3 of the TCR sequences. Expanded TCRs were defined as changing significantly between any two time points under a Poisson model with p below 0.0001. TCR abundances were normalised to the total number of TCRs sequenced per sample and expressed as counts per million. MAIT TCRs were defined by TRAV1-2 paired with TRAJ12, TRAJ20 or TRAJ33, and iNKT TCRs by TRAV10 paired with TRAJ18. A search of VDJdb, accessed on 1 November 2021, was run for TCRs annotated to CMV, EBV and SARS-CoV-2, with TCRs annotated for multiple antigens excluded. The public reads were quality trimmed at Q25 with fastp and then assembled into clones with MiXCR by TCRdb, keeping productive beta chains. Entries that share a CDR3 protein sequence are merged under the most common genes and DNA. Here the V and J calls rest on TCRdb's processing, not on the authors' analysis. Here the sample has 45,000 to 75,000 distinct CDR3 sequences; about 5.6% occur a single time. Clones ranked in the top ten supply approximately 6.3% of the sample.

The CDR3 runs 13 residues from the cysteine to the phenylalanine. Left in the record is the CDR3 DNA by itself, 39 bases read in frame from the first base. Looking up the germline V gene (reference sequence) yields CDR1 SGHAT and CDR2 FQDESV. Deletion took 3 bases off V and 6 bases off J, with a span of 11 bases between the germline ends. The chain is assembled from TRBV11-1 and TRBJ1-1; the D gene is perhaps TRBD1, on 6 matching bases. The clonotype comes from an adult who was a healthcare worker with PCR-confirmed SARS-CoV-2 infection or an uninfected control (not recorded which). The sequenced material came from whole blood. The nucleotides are TGTGCCAGCAGCTTTGAGGGGGTCGCTGAAGCTTTCTTT. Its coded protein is CASSFEGVAEAFF.